Below are 14 T cell receptor beta chains sequenced from a single sample in a study of beta chain features in type 1 diabetes. Since all of the isolated RNA was reverse transcribed, expressed TCRB transcripts were what got sequenced. The method was immunoSEQ multiplex PCR; TCRdb's version includes in-frame clones alone and lacks a portion of them. In the table there are 300,000 to 350,000 clones, 8% of which are singletons. Material for sequencing was central memory CD4+ T cells from blood. The receptors stem from a woman aged 18-29 years in good health.

This clone was detected ten times or more. This sample also contains other DNA sequences that code for the same CDR3. This rearrangement joins TRBV6-1 to TRBJ2-7, with TRBD1 matching over 9 bases. The CDR3 has 13 amino acids. Germline V lookup: CDR1 MNHNS, CDR2 SASEGT. J gave up 7 bases and V 7 bases, and 8 bases lay outside the gene matches. The CDR3 sequence is CASKGQGRREQYF. The DNA for the CDR3 is TGTGCCAGCAAGGGACAGGGTCGGCGAGAGCAGTACTTC.

The CDR3 region is CASSLNAYEQYF. The CDR3 region has the DNA TGTGCCAGCAGCTTAAACGCCTACGAGCAGTACTTC. The V call is TRBV7-2, the J call TRBJ2-7, with D uncertain. Germline V gene lookup returns CDR1 SGHTA and CDR2 FQGNSA. Trimming stripped 2 bases from V and 2 bases from J, with 4 bases between. The CDR3 is 12 amino acids.

This clone was counted only a few times. This rearrangement joins TRBV27 to TRBJ2-1, with D unclear. The V end lost 5 bases, the J end lost 0 bases, and 17 bases lay between the germline ends. The CDR3 spans 17 residues. From germline, CDR1 is MNHEY and CDR2 SMNVEV (reference sequence). This CDR3 reads CASSPLTDSSSYNEQFF. CDR3 DNA sequence: TGTGCCAGCAGTCCCTTGACTGATTCAAGCTCCTACAATGAGCAGTTCTTC.

This clone was picked up a small number of times. The chain is built from TRBV6-5 and TRBJ1-2; D might be TRBD1 (6 bases). This CDR3 comprises 14 residues. V was trimmed by 8 bases and J by 4 bases, leaving 17 bases between them. Germline loops: CDR1 MNHEY, CDR2 SVGAGI. The CDR3 sequence is CASLDGQRSYGYTF. The DNA of the CDR3 is TGTGCCAGCCTTGATGGACAGAGAAGCTATGGCTACACCTTC.

The rearrangement joins TRBV2 to TRBJ2-1; 14 bases align to TRBD2. Germline values: CDR1 SNHLY, CDR2 FYNNEI. The CDR3 has 17 residues. The V segment lost 5 bases and the J segment 1 base; nucleotides outside the gene matches: 4. The CDR3 DNA reads TGTGCCAGCAGTCGACTAGCGGGAGGGGAGTCCTACAATGAGCAGTTCTTC. This codes for CASSRLAGGESYNEQFF.

The chain combines TRBV7-3 with TRBJ2-2, with D maybe TRBD2 (5 bases). The ends were cut back, 4 bases at V and 2 bases at J, with 14 bases in the middle. The CDR3 is made up of 16 amino acids. The germline gives CDR1 SGHTA, CDR2 FQGTGA. CDR3 nucleotide sequence: TGTGCCAGCAGCTATCTCGGAGGAGCTAACACCGGGGAGCTGTTTTTT. This sequence encodes CASSYLGGANTGELFF.

The chain couples TRBV27 to TRBJ2-1; D remains ambiguous. CDR1 is MNHEY, CDR2 SMNVEV, per germline (reference sequence). The ends were cut back, 3 bases at V and 4 bases at J, with 7 bases in the middle. CDR3 length equals 13 residues. The CDR3 DNA reads as TGTGCCAGCAGTTTTCGACGGTACAATGAGCAGTTCTTC. The encoded protein is CASSFRRYNEQFF.

This clone was observed a handful of times. The V and J genes are TRBV7-2 and TRBJ2-5; 11 bases match TRBD2. Germline loops: CDR1 SGHTA, CDR2 FQGNSA. Trimming removed 5 bases from V and 5 bases from J; junction bases left unmatched: 13. CDR3 length: 17 amino acids. The CDR3 sequence is CASSRTGTTSGMETQYF. CDR3 bases: TGTGCCAGCAGCCGGACGGGAACGACTAGCGGGATGGAGACCCAGTACTTC.

In its sample, this clone was seen a few times. V usage is TRBV5-4 and J usage is TRBJ2-3, with D possibly being TRBD1 or TRBD2 (5 bases each). Germline-derived CDR1 and CDR2 are SGHNT and YYREEE (reference sequence). The CDR3 is made up of 16 amino acids. The V end lost 0 bases, the J end lost 1 base, and 12 bases lay between the germline ends. The CDR3 nucleotides read TGTGCCAGCAGCTTGGCTAGGGGCGGGCGCACAGATACGCAGTATTTT. As protein: CASSLARGGRTDTQYF.

The chain combines TRBV18 with TRBJ2-3; a weak D match, TRBD1 (6 bases). The CDR3 totals 16 residues. In germline, CDR1 is KGHSH, CDR2 LQKENI. Deletions cut 6 bases from V and 1 base from J, with 17 bases between. CDR3 bases: TGTGCCAGCTCTCTACGACTCAGGGGAGGCACAGATACGCAGTATTTT. As protein: CASSLRLRGGTDTQYF.

This clone has at least ten counts. The chain joins TRBV7-3 to TRBJ2-1; the D gene is possibly TRBD1 (6 bases). Trimming pared 6 bases from V and 7 bases from J, leaving 16 bases between. Germline-derived CDR1 and CDR2 are SGHTA and FQGTGA. There are 14 residues in the CDR3. The CDR3 DNA is TGTGCCAGCAGTCAGGACAGTCACGCAAATGAGCAGTTCTTC. This translates into CASSQDSHANEQFF.

J is TRBJ2-3 and V is TRBV27; D is possibly TRBD2 (6 bases). Germline assignment: CDR1 MNHEY and CDR2 SMNVEV (reference sequence). V was shortened by 0 bases and J by 4 bases, with 11 bases between the two germline ends. This CDR3 has 15 residues. In nucleotides, the CDR3 is TGTGCCAGCAGTTTATCGGCGGGATCCGCAGATACGCAGTATTTT. It yields the protein CASSLSAGSADTQYF.

V usage is TRBV20-1 and J usage is TRBJ2-1; TRBD1 aligns across 7 bases. Unmatched junction bases numbered 2, after V lost 6 bases and J lost 6 bases. In germline, CDR1 is DFQATT, CDR2 SNEGSKA (reference sequence). The CDR3 extends over 11 amino acids. CDR3 protein: CSADRVNEQFF. The CDR3 DNA reads TGCAGTGCCGACAGGGTCAATGAGCAGTTCTTC.

This clone has at least ten counts. This rearrangement joins TRBV10-3 to TRBJ2-4; TRBD2 aligns across 11 bases. The CDR3 is 18 amino acids. Germline V gene sequence: CDR1 ENHRY, CDR2 SYGVKD. J gave up 0 bases and V 2 bases, and 6 bases lay outside the gene matches. The CDR3 here is CAISETSGSPGAKNIQYF. The CDR3 DNA sequence: TGTGCCATCAGTGAGACTAGCGGGAGCCCCGGAGCCAAAAACATTCAGTACTTC.